One and the same sample provided the 23 T cell receptor beta chains below, sequenced in a study of blood T cell repertoires in COVID-19. This table comes from immunoSEQ multiplex PCR, and its TCRdb copy is limited to in-frame clones, with some not included. The table records a few hundred thousand clones, around 88% of them present only once. The sequenced material came from peripheral blood. Source of these receptors: a woman in her forties or fifties with acute or convalescent COVID-19.

This clone was seen once. The rearrangement joins TRBV5-1 to TRBJ1-5, with TRBD1 matching over 10 bases. V was pared by 2 bases and J by 5 bases, with 4 bases of the junction left unmatched. CDR3 size: 15 residues. Germline V gene lookup returns CDR1 SGHRS and CDR2 YFSETQ. This CDR3 is CASSLNGQGDQPQHF. Here the CDR3 DNA reads TGCGCCAGCAGCTTAAATGGACAGGGGGATCAGCCCCAGCATTTT.

This clone was seen more than once but under ten times. CDR3 in amino acids: CATSDPGSAEGYTF. CDR3 bases: TGTGCCACCAGTGACCCCGGGTCCGCAGAAGGCTACACCTTC. The chain links TRBV24-1 to TRBJ1-2; D is unresolved. CDR3 length: 14 residues. The V end lost 4 bases, the J end lost 8 bases, and 16 bases lay between the germline ends. Germline CDR1 and CDR2: KGHDR and SFDVKD.

This chain joins TRBV5-1 and TRBJ1-3; TRBD1 agrees at 7 bases. Germline-derived CDR1 and CDR2 are SGHRS and YFSETQ. The J segment lost 2 bases and the V segment lost 4 bases, leaving 12 bases of the junction unmatched. This CDR3 is built from 17 residues. The CDR3 region is CASSPETLDRAGNTIYF. As DNA, the CDR3 is TGCGCCAGCAGCCCCGAGACCCTTGACAGGGCTGGAAACACCATATATTTT.

The table lists this clone with a few counts. The chain uses TRBV24-1 and TRBJ2-3, with 8 bases lining up with TRBD2. Germline lookup yields CDR1 KGHDR and CDR2 SFDVKD. This CDR3 region has 17 residues. The ends lost 0 bases at V and 6 bases at J; junction bases unmatched: 10. CDR3 nucleotide sequence: TGTGCCACCAGTGATTTGCACAGCGGGGGATCTGTGGATACGCAGTATTTT. This gives the protein CATSDLHSGGSVDTQYF.

The chain employs TRBV24-1 and TRBJ2-7, with D unresolved. The V gene lost 1 base and the J gene lost 2 bases, with 8 bases spanning the gap. The CDR3 totals 14 residues. Germline assignment: CDR1 KGHDR and CDR2 SFDVKD. The CDR3: CATSDLERAYEQYV. The DNA for the CDR3 is TGTGCCACCAGTGATTTAGAACGGGCCTACGAGCAGTACGTC.

The gene calls are TRBV1 and TRBJ1-5; the table calls TRBD1, which could not be checked here. TRBV1 is a known pseudogene. This CDR3 is built from 15 residues. Here the CDR3 reads CTSSPPQGSNQPQHF. The CDR3 DNA sequence: TGCACCAGCAGCCCTCCGCAGGGGAGCAATCAGCCCCAGCATTTT.

The V call is TRBV18, the J call TRBJ1-5, with TRBD1 as a possible D gene (5 bases). V was trimmed by 1 base and J by 6 bases, leaving 13 bases between them. This CDR3 has 15 residues. Germline values: CDR1 KGHSH, CDR2 LQKENI. The CDR3 region has the DNA TGTGCCAGCTCACCACAATCCGGGGGGGGTCAGCCCCAGCATTTT. Amino acid sequence: CASSPQSGGGQPQHF.

The chain combines TRBV9 with TRBJ2-1, with 7 positions matching TRBD2. V lost 0 bases to trimming and J lost 0 bases; unmatched junction nucleotides: 6. This CDR3 comprises 17 residues. The germline CDR1 and CDR2 sequences are SGDLS and YYNGEE. The CDR3 region is CASSVVGGSRSYNEQFF. The CDR3 bases are TGTGCCAGCAGCGTAGTCGGCGGGAGCCGCTCCTACAATGAGCAGTTCTTC.

This clone has a handful of counts. The rearrangement joins TRBV29-1 to TRBJ1-2; 7 bases match TRBD1. V was clipped by 2 bases and J by 12 bases; unmatched bases: 9. This CDR3 comprises 12 residues. Germline V CDR1 and CDR2: SQVTM, ANQGSEA. The CDR3 DNA reads TGCAGCGTTGAAAGGGGGCGGGACATTCACACCTTC. Translation gives CSVERGRDIHTF.

DNA for the CDR3: TGTGCCAGCAGCCCCCAACTAGCGGGGAACACCGGGGAGCTGTTTTTT. It specifies CASSPQLAGNTGELFF. The V gene is TRBV11-2, the J gene TRBJ2-2; 9 bases are a match to TRBD2. Trimming removed 5 bases from V and 1 base from J; junction bases left unmatched: 5. This CDR3 region has 16 residues. Germline CDR1 is SGHAT and CDR2 is FQNNGV.

The rearrangement links TRBV9 to TRBJ2-1; 9 bases align to TRBD2. CDR1 and CDR2 (germline): SGDLS, YYNGEE. The CDR3 runs to 16 residues. V was clipped by 2 bases and J by 6 bases; unmatched bases: 9. The DNA for the CDR3 is TGTGCCAGCAGCGTGGCGGGAGGGTTGGTAGGCAATGAGCAGTTCTTC. Translating it yields CASSVAGGLVGNEQFF.

This clone showed up just a few times. The V call is TRBV7-9, the J call TRBJ2-7; 12 bases agree with TRBD2. J gave up 4 bases and V 6 bases, and 4 bases lay outside the gene matches. The CDR3 covers 14 residues. Germline CDR1 reads SEHNR; CDR2 reads FQNEAQ (reference sequence). The CDR3 loop reads CASRPTSGGYEQYF. The CDR3, as DNA: TGTGCCAGCAGACCGACTAGCGGGGGTTACGAGCAGTACTTC.

This clone was counted once. The V gene is TRBV5-5, the J gene TRBJ2-7; no definite D call. V was cut by 1 base and J by 1 base, with 6 bases left in between. Germline V gene lookup returns CDR1 SGHKS and CDR2 YYEKEE (reference sequence). The CDR3 is 13 amino acids. CDR3 region: CASSLPSSYEQYF. The CDR3 DNA sequence: TGTGCCAGCAGCTTGCCCAGTTCCTACGAGCAGTACTTC.

This clone has just one count. The rearrangement links TRBV2 to TRBJ1-2; D is perhaps TRBD1 (5 bases). The CDR3 is 14 amino acids. Germline CDR1 reads SNHLY; CDR2 reads FYNNEI. V was trimmed by 3 bases and J by 5 bases, leaving 13 bases between them. CDR3 nucleotides: TGTGCCAGCAGTGAGATCGGCAGGGTGTATGGCTACACCTTC. Its translation: CASSEIGRVYGYTF.

J is TRBJ2-5 and V is TRBV20-1; D gene unclear. The CDR3 extends over 12 amino acids. Per the germline V gene, CDR1 is DFQATT and CDR2 is SNEGSKA (reference sequence). V lost 3 bases and J lost 2, with 7 bases in between. CDR3: CSASISQETQYF. In nucleotides, the CDR3 is TGCAGTGCTAGTATCAGTCAAGAGACCCAGTACTTC.

The V and J genes are TRBV7-9 and TRBJ2-7; the match to TRBD2 covers 7 bases. CDR1 and CDR2 (germline): SEHNR, FQNEAQ (reference sequence). The CDR3 sequence is 14 residues long. V trimming: 4 bases; J trimming: 9 bases; junction bases outside the gene matches: 12. CDR3: CASSSLGGSLTQYF. CDR3 in DNA: TGTGCCAGCAGCTCCCTCGGGGGGAGCCTGACGCAGTACTTC.

The chain uses TRBV4-1 and TRBJ2-2, with D possibly being TRBD1 (6 bases). CDR3 size: 14 residues. CDR1 MGHRA and CDR2 YSYEKL come from the germline V gene. V was shortened by 3 bases and J by 7 bases, with 12 bases between the two germline ends. The CDR3, as DNA: TGCGCCAGCAGCCAGAAACAGGGTGACGGGGAGCTGTTTTTT. This codes for CASSQKQGDGELFF.

This sequence joins TRBV29-1 and TRBJ1-1, with 9 bases aligning to TRBD1. CDR1 SQVTM and CDR2 ANQGSEA come from the germline V gene. CDR3 size: 15 residues. V dropped 6 bases and J dropped 0; count of bases not matched to a gene: 8. CDR3 nucleotide sequence: TGCAGCGTAAAGCCGGGACAGGGACTGAACACTGAAGCTTTCTTT. Protein product: CSVKPGQGLNTEAFF.

This chain connects TRBV7-2 to TRBJ2-3; 13 nucleotides line up with TRBD2. In germline, CDR1 is SGHTA, CDR2 FQGNSA. There are 16 residues in the CDR3. Trimming removed 5 bases from V and 2 bases from J; junction bases left unmatched: 4. The CDR3 loop reads CASSPGTSGVTDTQYF. CDR3 coding DNA: TGTGCCAGCAGCCCGGGGACTAGCGGGGTCACAGATACGCAGTATTTT.

The chain couples TRBV24-1 to TRBJ2-7; TRBD1 agrees at 7 bases. Germline trimming cut 3 bases from V and 5 bases from J; bases unmatched to any gene: 9. Germline V gene lookup returns CDR1 KGHDR and CDR2 SFDVKD. The CDR3 contains 15 residues. The CDR3 nucleotides read TGTGCCACCAGTGATCCCAAGACAGGGATAAACGAGCAGTACTTC. Translation: CATSDPKTGINEQYF.

The chain combines TRBV7-2 with TRBJ2-3; tentative D call: TRBD1 (7 bases). Trimming pared 5 bases from V and 1 base from J, leaving 19 bases between. Germline assignment: CDR1 SGHTA and CDR2 FQGNSA. There are 17 residues in the CDR3. The CDR3 is CASSLNRRGLGTDTQYF. The CDR3 nucleotides are TGTGCCAGCAGCCTCAATCGGAGGGGGCTGGGCACAGATACGCAGTATTTT. Supplemented by reference TRBV7-2 and TRBJ2-3, the full variable domain reads GAGVSQSPSNKVTEKGKDVELRCDPISGHTALYWYRQSLGQGLEFLIYFQGNSAPDKSGLPSDRFSAERTGGSVSTLTIQRTQQEDSAVYLCASSLNRRGLGTDTQYFGPGTRLTVL.

The chain couples TRBV27 to TRBJ2-1; 8 nucleotides agree with TRBD2. With V trimmed by 4 bases and J by 8 bases, 10 bases remained unmatched. The CDR3 loop spans 15 amino acids. Germline values: CDR1 MNHEY, CDR2 SMNVEV (reference sequence). The CDR3 nucleotides read TGTGCCAGCAGTTCAAAGCGGGAGAGGGACCATGAGCAGTTCTTC. It codes for CASSSKRERDHEQFF.

The chain has TRBV30 and TRBJ1-1; tentative D call: TRBD1 (6 bases). V was clipped by 3 bases and J by 2 bases, with 10 bases between them. The CDR3 extends over 13 amino acids. Germline CDR1 is GTSNPN and CDR2 is SVGIG (reference sequence). CDR3 in amino acids: CAWRDSPNTEAFF. DNA for the CDR3: TGTGCCTGGAGGGACAGCCCTAACACTGAAGCTTTCTTT.